A single sample is the source of the 14 T cell receptor beta chains below, sequenced in a study of long-term antiretroviral therapy in people with HIV. Samples were assayed with immunoSEQ v3.0 at survey level. The repertoire was sequenced with immunoSEQ multiplex PCR; TCRdb's copy has only in-frame clones and lacks some. The data contain 17,000 or so clones, 81% of them singletons. The sample in question was unsorted PBMCs, obtained 0.3 years after starting antiretroviral therapy. The receptors originated from a man aged 18 to 29 with HIV.

This sequence joins TRBV10-1 and TRBJ2-3; 7 bases map to TRBD1. The V segment lost 3 bases and the J segment 6 bases; nucleotides outside the gene matches: 6. Germline CDR1 and CDR2: WNHNN and SYGVQD (reference sequence). This CDR3 comprises 14 residues. This chain's CDR3 is CASSDRGREDTQYF. CDR3 coding DNA: TGCGCCAGCAGTGATAGGGGGCGCGAGGATACGCAGTATTTT.

CDR3 nucleotides: TGCGCCAGCAGCCCCTACCTCGTCCCCCGGGACAGGGTATTTGAAGATACGCAGTATTTT. It specifies CASSPYLVPRDRVFEDTQYF. The V call is TRBV5-1, the J call TRBJ2-3, with 9 positions matching TRBD1. The CDR3 spans 20 residues. With V trimmed by 4 bases and J by 5 bases, 23 bases remained unmatched. The germline V gene has CDR1 SGHRS and CDR2 YFSETQ.

This chain uses TRBV14 with TRBJ2-2; D gene ambiguous. V was cut by 4 bases and J by 4 bases, with 13 bases left in between. CDR3 length: 15 residues. The germline gives CDR1 SGHDN, CDR2 FVKESK. This chain's CDR3 is CASSRSLVGTGELFF. The CDR3 coding sequence is TGTGCCAGCAGCCGATCCCTAGTGGGCACCGGGGAGCTGTTTTTT.

The sample holds a few counts of this clone. The V and J genes are TRBV2 and TRBJ2-7; D is ambiguous. Per the germline V gene, CDR1 is SNHLY and CDR2 is FYNNEI. The V gene lost 2 bases and the J gene lost 7 bases, with 9 bases spanning the gap. CDR3 length equals 12 residues. The CDR3 bases are TGTGCCAGCAGTGAACCGGGCAGAGAGCAGTACGTC. It encodes CASSEPGREQYV.

This rearrangement joins TRBV5-4 to TRBJ2-1, with 9 bases lining up with TRBD2. Germline V gene lookup returns CDR1 SGHNT and CDR2 YYREEE (reference sequence). V lost 2 bases and J lost 8; bases outside the gene matches: 11. CDR3 length: 16 residues. The DNA of the CDR3 is TGTGCCAGCAGCTTCTCTAGCGGGGCCCTTATGGATGAGCAGTTCTTC. Translated: CASSFSSGALMDEQFF.

This chain joins TRBV28 and TRBJ1-1, with a possible D match to TRBD1 (6 bases). The germline V and J ends were trimmed by 3 bases and 1 base, with 6 bases remaining between them. Germline V lookup: CDR1 MDHEN, CDR2 SYDVKM. The CDR3 has 13 residues. The CDR3 reads CASSFRGNTEAFF. CDR3 bases: TGTGCCAGCAGTTTCAGGGGGAACACTGAAGCTTTCTTT.

CDR3 sequence reads: CASSFSVRATYNEQFF. As DNA, the CDR3 is TGTGCCAGCAGCTTCAGTGTTAGAGCCACTTACAATGAGCAGTTCTTC. The V and J genes are TRBV7-9 and TRBJ2-1; D gene unclear. This CDR3 is 16 amino acids long. Trimming shortened V by 3 bases and J by 4 bases, and 16 bases separated the two germline ends. Germline CDR1 is SEHNR and CDR2 is FQNEAQ (reference sequence). The full variable domain, with the rest looked up from reference TRBV7-9 and TRBJ2-1, is DTGVSQNPRHKITKRGQNVTFRCDPISEHNRLYWYRQTLGQGPEFLTYFQNEAQLEKSRLLSDRFSAERPKGSFSTLEIQRTEQGDSAMYLCASSFSVRATYNEQFFGPGTRLTVL.

This chain uses TRBV9 with TRBJ2-7; D is ambiguous. This CDR3 spans 16 amino acids. Trimming removed 0 bases from V and 2 bases from J, with 15 bases in between. In germline, CDR1 is SGDLS, CDR2 YYNGEE. CDR3 coding DNA: TGTGCCAGCAGCGTAGCCAGCGATTGGCCTACCTACGAGCAGTACTTC. It codes for CASSVASDWPTYEQYF.

The chain couples TRBV10-3 to TRBJ2-2; D not certain. The CDR3 is 13 amino acids. Germline CDR1 reads ENHRY; CDR2 reads SYGVKD. V lost 3 bases to trimming and J lost 4 bases, with 6 bases between them. CDR3 residues: CAISDLSTGELFF. The CDR3 coding sequence is TGTGCCATCAGTGATCTGAGCACCGGGGAGCTGTTTTTT.

V and J are TRBV19 and TRBJ1-1; D unresolved. Trimming stripped 6 bases from V and 7 bases from J, with 12 bases between. The CDR3 contains 12 residues. Germline lookup yields CDR1 LNHDA and CDR2 SQIVND (reference sequence). CDR3 residues: CASRGGGHEAFF. The CDR3 bases are TGTGCCAGTAGGGGAGGCGGGCATGAAGCTTTCTTT. The variable domain in full, with the rest retrieved from reference TRBV19 and TRBJ1-1, is DGGITQSPKYLFRKEGQNVTLSCEQNLNHDAMYWYRQDPGQGLRLIYYSQIVNDFQKGDIAEGYSVSREKKESFPLTVTSAQKNPTAFYLCASRGGGHEAFFGQGTRLTVV.

The chain links TRBV7-2 to TRBJ1-2; no clear D. Looked up from germline, CDR1 is SGHTA and CDR2 is FQGNSA. This CDR3 is 15 amino acids long. Deletions cut 4 bases from V and 4 bases from J, with 16 bases between. The CDR3 coding sequence is TGTGCCAGCAGCTGGGATACCCAGGACCTCTATGGCTACACCTTC. This sequence encodes CASSWDTQDLYGYTF.

The rearrangement joins TRBV5-4 to TRBJ2-2, with D tentatively TRBD1 (6 bases). V dropped 3 bases and J dropped 4 bases, with 10 bases sitting between them. CDR1 and CDR2 (germline): SGHNT, YYREEE (reference sequence). The CDR3 runs 14 residues. The CDR3 sequence: CASSSQGSTGELFF. The DNA for the CDR3 is TGTGCCAGCAGCTCACAGGGAAGCACCGGGGAGCTGTTTTTT.

The CDR3 is CASSRRQGAMNTEAFF. CDR3 bases: TGCGCCAGCAGCCGGAGACAGGGGGCCATGAACACTGAAGCTTTCTTT. V gene TRBV5-1 combines with J gene TRBJ1-1; 10 bases line up with TRBD1. The ends lost 4 bases at V and 0 bases at J; junction bases unmatched: 6. The CDR3 is 16 residues long. In germline, CDR1 is SGHRS, CDR2 YFSETQ. The variable domain in full, with the rest retrieved from reference TRBV5-1 and TRBJ1-1, is KAGVTQTPRYLIKTRGQQVTLSCSPISGHRSVSWYQQTPGQGLQFLFEYFSETQRNKGNFPGRFSGRQFSNSRSEMNVSTLELGDSALYLCASSRRQGAMNTEAFFGQGTRLTVV.

The chain joins TRBV5-1 to TRBJ1-2, with a possible D match to TRBD1 (5 bases). From germline, CDR1 is SGHRS and CDR2 YFSETQ. This CDR3 has 19 amino acids. V lost 1 base to trimming and J lost 3 bases, with 25 bases between them. As DNA, the CDR3 is TGCGCCAGCAGCTTGTGGGGCGGTGTTCGGGATGCCGGGGACTATGGCTACACCTTC. This codes for CASSLWGGVRDAGDYGYTF.